The clone carrying this T cell receptor (beta chain) showed up just a few times. This entry comes from a study of blood T cell repertoires in COVID-19. At the level of the study: COVID-19 samples from acute and convalescent phases originated in the United States, Italy and Spain.

Participants were aged about 18 to 90 years, lived in roughly 25 US areas, and enrolled virtually. Assignment of participants to cohorts was predicated upon participant-reported clinical history. The length of the CDR3 is 13 residues. The ends were cut back, 6 bases at V and 6 bases at J, with 14 bases in the middle. As handled by the study authors: Reference gene primer amplification in the assay estimated nucleated cell counts. Data came from immunoSEQ multiplex PCR; TCRdb stores just in-frame clones and leaves some out. V and J calls and clone size are copied from that table; D and trimming were computed from the DNA. The sample records just over 300,000 clones, 70% to 90% being singletons.

The chain uses TRBV12-3 or TRBV12-4 and TRBJ1-1; the D is unclear. This TCR was sampled from a man aged 25-40 years who had recovered from COVID-19. Sequencing used PBMCs or T cells enriched from blood (not recorded which). The CDR3 reads CASSHQVVPEAFF. DNA of the CDR3: TGTGCCAGCAGCCATCAGGTTGTTCCTGAAGCTTTCTTT.